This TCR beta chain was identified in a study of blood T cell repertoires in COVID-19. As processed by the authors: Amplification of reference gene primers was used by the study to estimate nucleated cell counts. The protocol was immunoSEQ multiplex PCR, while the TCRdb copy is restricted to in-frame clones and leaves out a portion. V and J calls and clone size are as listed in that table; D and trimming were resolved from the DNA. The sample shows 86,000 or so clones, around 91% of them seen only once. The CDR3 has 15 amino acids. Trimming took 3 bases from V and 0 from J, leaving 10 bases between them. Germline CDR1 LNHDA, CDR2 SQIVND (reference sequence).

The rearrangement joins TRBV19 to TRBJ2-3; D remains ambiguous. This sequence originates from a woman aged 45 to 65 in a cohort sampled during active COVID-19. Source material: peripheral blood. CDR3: CASSIQQASTDTQYF. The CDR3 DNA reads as TGTGCCAGTAGTATTCAGCAGGCTAGCACAGATACGCAGTATTTT. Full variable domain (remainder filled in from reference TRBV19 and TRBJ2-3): DGGITQSPKYLFRKEGQNVTLSCEQNLNHDAMYWYRQDPGQGLRLIYYSQIVNDFQKGDIAEGYSVSREKKESFPLTVTSAQKNPTAFYLCASSIQQASTDTQYFGPGTRLTVL.